This T cell receptor beta chain derives from a study of blood T cell repertoires in COVID-19. Clones were sequenced by immunoSEQ multiplex PCR, and TCRdb holds only the in-frame ones, with some missing. Of about 140,000 clones in the sample, roughly 86% are singletons; the top ten hold around 5.4%. The CDR3 consists of 15 residues. CDR1 is MDHEN, CDR2 SYDVKM, per germline. The V end was cut by 6 bases, the J end by 7 bases, with 16 bases between. J is TRBJ1-6 and V is TRBV28, with a possible D match to TRBD1 (6 bases). The sequence derives from a human donor in a cohort sampled during active COVID-19. Specimen: peripheral blood. This CDR3 reads CASSLAGANNSPLHF. The CDR3 bases are TGTGCCAGCAGCCTTGCGGGGGCGAACAATTCACCCCTCCACTTT.